This T cell receptor beta chain was captured by sequencing in a study of control samples from healthy donors and cancer patients. Assay: immunoSEQ multiplex PCR; the TCRdb copy retains only in-frame clones and omits some. The repertoire includes about 70,000 clones, 80% to 90% of them detected once, and about 2.2% sits in the top ten. The V gene lost 1 base and the J gene lost 6 bases, with 13 bases spanning the gap. CDR1 and CDR2 from the germline V gene are SGHRS and YFSETQ. The CDR3 loop spans 14 amino acids. This clone was observed a few times. The clonotype comes from a woman between 50 and 59 years old with head and neck cancer. This rearrangement joins TRBV5-1 to TRBJ1-1, with D maybe TRBD1 (6 bases). Sequencing was done on a sample of PBMCs. The CDR3 nucleotides are TGCGCCAGCAGCTTGTTAGGGGGGAAGGCTGAAGCTTTCTTT. Its translation is CASSLLGGKAEAFF.